The 14 T cell receptor beta chains listed next were all sequenced from one sample in a study of Ad26.COV2.S vaccination and SARS-CoV-2 variants. TCRdb keeps only in-frame clones here, not all; method: immunoSEQ multiplex PCR. The sample includes about 350,000 clones, just over 90% seen only once; the top ten take 3.9%. The sequenced sample was peripheral blood, obtained after recovery from COVID-19. These receptors all stem from a human donor who had recovered from COVID-19.

The V gene is TRBV13, the J gene TRBJ2-7; D possibly uses TRBD1 or TRBD2 (5 bases each). The length of the CDR3 is 15 residues. V was trimmed by 5 bases and J by 1 base, leaving 15 bases between them. Germline CDR1 and CDR2: PRHDT and FYEKMQ (reference sequence). The CDR3 DNA is TGTGCCAGCAGCCCAAGGGGAGCTCCTTCCTACGAGCAGTACTTC. Its protein product is CASSPRGAPSYEQYF.

This sequence joins TRBV19 and TRBJ2-1, with D perhaps TRBD1 or TRBD2 (6 bases each). The germline gives CDR1 LNHDA, CDR2 SQIVND (reference sequence). Trimming removed 4 bases at V and 10 bases at J, with 14 bases between. The CDR3 consists of 13 residues. CDR3 in amino acids: CASSSIDGGEQFF. The CDR3 DNA reads as TGTGCCAGTAGTAGTATAGACGGGGGCGAGCAGTTCTTC.

The V gene is TRBV7-9, the J gene TRBJ1-4, with 8 bases matching TRBD1. Germline CDR1 is SEHNR and CDR2 is FQNEAQ (reference sequence). CDR3 length: 14 residues. J was trimmed by 9 bases and V by 5 bases; bases with no gene match: 8. In DNA form, the CDR3 reads TGTGCCAGCAGCCAGGACAGGGTGGGGAAAAAACTGTTTTTT. Protein sequence: CASSQDRVGKKLFF.

The genes are TRBV9 and TRBJ2-3, with a weak D call TRBD2 (6 bases). The CDR3 has 17 amino acids. V was trimmed by 4 bases and J by 6 bases, leaving 24 bases between them. The germline CDR1 and CDR2 sequences are SGDLS and YYNGEE. CDR3 sequence: CASSNNPTTSVTDTQYF. CDR3 DNA sequence: TGTGCCAGCAGCAACAACCCGACGACTAGTGTGACGGATACGCAGTATTTT. Supplemented by reference TRBV9 and TRBJ2-3, the full variable domain reads DSGVTQTPKHLITATGQRVTLRCSPRSGDLSVYWYQQSLDQGLQFLIQYYNGEERAKGNILERFSAQQFPDLHSELNLSSLELGDSALYFCASSNNPTTSVTDTQYFGPGTRLTVL.

This chain uses TRBV6-5 with TRBJ1-1, with D perhaps TRBD1 (6 bases). Trimming took off 7 bases at V and 5 bases at J, with 14 bases between the two ends. Germline values: CDR1 MNHEY, CDR2 SVGAGI. CDR3 length equals 13 residues. The CDR3 nucleotides read TGTGCCAGCACCTTAGAAGGGGGGACTGAAGCTTTCTTT. Encoded protein: CASTLEGGTEAFF.

DNA of the CDR3: TGTGCCACCAGCAGAGGGGGGGCGGGGGAAGGGACCCAGTACTTC. This sequence encodes CATSRGGAGEGTQYF. V usage is TRBV15 and J usage is TRBJ2-5; D may be TRBD2 (7 bases). The germline V gene encodes CDR1 LNHNV and CDR2 YYDKDF (reference sequence). CDR3 size: 15 residues. Deletions cut 1 base from V and 7 bases from J, with 16 bases between. The complete variable domain, with remaining parts taken from reference TRBV15 and TRBJ2-5, reads DAMVIQNPRYQVTQFGKPVTLSCSQTLNHNVMYWYQQKSSQAPKLLFHYYDKDFNNEADTPDNFQSRRPNTSFCFLDIRSPGLGDTAMYLCATSRGGAGEGTQYFGPGTRLLVL.

Remarks on this clone: At one boundary the junction diverges from the germline segment, which might be a read error. V gene TRBV5-1 combines with J gene TRBJ1-1; weak D call: TRBD1 (6 bases). In germline, CDR1 is SGHRS, CDR2 YFSETQ. The CDR3 consists of 16 residues. The CDR3 DNA is TGCGCCAGCAGTTTGGTCTCCAGGGGAGCCCATGGTGTTCCTTTCTTT. This sequence encodes CASSLVSRGAHGVPFF.

The J gene is TRBJ1-1, the V gene TRBV18, with 8 bases fitting TRBD1. The CDR3 loop spans 15 amino acids. Germline CDR1 is KGHSH and CDR2 is LQKENI. The V gene end was trimmed by 4 bases and the J gene end by 4 bases; junction bases not matched to a gene: 8. In DNA, the CDR3 is TGTGCCAGCTCACTTACAGGGGGTTCTAGCACTGAAGCTTTCTTT. This gives the protein CASSLTGGSSTEAFF.

For this clone: The junction departs from the called germline gene at one end, perhaps through a read error. The same CDR3 also results from other DNA sequences found in this sample. This sequence joins TRBV5-1 and TRBJ1-1, with 7 bases lining up with TRBD1. This CDR3 is 14 amino acids long. CDR1 and CDR2 (germline): SGHRS, YFSETQ. The CDR3 DNA is TGCGCCAGCAGTTTGGGGACAGCGAACACTGAAGCTTTCTTT. Translation gives CASSLGTANTEAFF.

CDR3 nucleotides: TGTGCCATCAGTGAGACAATAGGGAGGCAAAACACCATATATTTT. It translates to CAISETIGRQNTIYF. This chain connects TRBV10-3 to TRBJ1-3, with no clear D. CDR1 is ENHRY and CDR2 is SYGVKD in the germline V gene. This CDR3 has 15 residues. The V gene lost 2 bases and the J gene lost 6 bases, with 14 bases spanning the gap.

The chain recombines TRBV5-1 with TRBJ1-5; TRBD1 matches at 8 bases. The CDR3 length is 16 residues. The germline V gene encodes CDR1 SGHRS and CDR2 YFSETQ. The junction had 9 bases not matched to a gene; V was cut back by 4 bases and J by 3 bases. CDR3 region: CASSRTGGGVNQPQHF. The CDR3 coding sequence is TGCGCCAGCAGCCGAACAGGGGGAGGTGTCAATCAGCCCCAGCATTTT. Full variable domain (rest looked up from reference TRBV5-1 and TRBJ1-5): KAGVTQTPRYLIKTRGQQVTLSCSPISGHRSVSWYQQTPGQGLQFLFEYFSETQRNKGNFPGRFSGRQFSNSRSEMNVSTLELGDSALYLCASSRTGGGVNQPQHFGDGTRLSIL.

This chain links TRBV15 with TRBJ2-1; a possible D gene is TRBD2 (6 bases). Trimming left V 5 bases short and J 9 bases short, with 17 bases between. CDR1 LNHNV and CDR2 YYDKDF come from the germline V gene (reference sequence). This CDR3 contains 14 residues. CDR3: CATSGGVSPGEQFF. DNA for the CDR3: TGTGCCACCAGCGGAGGGGTGAGCCCGGGTGAGCAGTTCTTC.

This clone has a single count. The chain links TRBV9 to TRBJ1-1; no definite D call. The germline CDR1 and CDR2 sequences are SGDLS and YYNGEE. V was cut by 0 bases and J by 1 base, with 16 bases left in between. The CDR3 totals 17 residues. In DNA form, the CDR3 reads TGTGCCAGCAGCGTAGGGGTCAGAAACATGAAGAACACTGAAGCTTTCTTT. Its protein is CASSVGVRNMKNTEAFF.

This clone was observed a single time. The chain couples TRBV4-3 to TRBJ2-1; a weak D match, TRBD2 (5 bases). The V gene lost 3 bases and the J gene lost 4 bases, with 10 bases spanning the gap. This CDR3 spans 14 amino acids. CDR1 and CDR2 (germline): LGHNA, YSLEER. As DNA, the CDR3 is TGCGCCAGCAGCCAGTCCCCGGGGTACAATGAGCAGTTCTTC. Translating it yields CASSQSPGYNEQFF.